This TCR beta chain derives from a study of human T cells and chemical hapten exposure. Study-level information: The sensitizer, 2% DPC, was used on approximately 2 cm by approximately 2 cm of upper inner arm skin. Study observations and caveats: High-frequency TCRs, those above 1 in 1000, stayed the same after DPC sensitization. Expanded TCRs formed significantly more large CDR3 similarity clusters than controls. Positively correlated with patch test score were the counts of PT1 expanded TCRs.

About this clonotype: Its antigen remains unknown.

MiXCR, applied by TCRdb to the RACE reads, yields one record per CDR3 protein. The sample records tens of thousands of distinct CDR3 sequences, 8% to 13% being singletons. Documented time point: patch test 3, about 24 weeks after DPC sensitization. The treatment is: therapeutic diphenylcyclopropenone sensitization with weekly scalp DPC. Sequencing used whole blood, obtained in connection with sensitization to the hapten diphenylcyclopropenone (DPC). This receptor was obtained from a woman aged 25 to 39 with alopecia areata. Some clones in this sample may be carry-over from other donors' samples.

For the CDR3, the DNA is TGCAGCGTTACCGGAGGGACTGAAGCTTTCTTT. Protein product: CSVTGGTEAFF. The chain links TRBV29-1 to TRBJ1-1; no reliable D call. CDR3 length: 11 residues. Germline V CDR1 and CDR2: SQVTM, ANQGSEA. Trimming took off 5 bases at V and 5 bases at J, with 9 bases between the two ends.